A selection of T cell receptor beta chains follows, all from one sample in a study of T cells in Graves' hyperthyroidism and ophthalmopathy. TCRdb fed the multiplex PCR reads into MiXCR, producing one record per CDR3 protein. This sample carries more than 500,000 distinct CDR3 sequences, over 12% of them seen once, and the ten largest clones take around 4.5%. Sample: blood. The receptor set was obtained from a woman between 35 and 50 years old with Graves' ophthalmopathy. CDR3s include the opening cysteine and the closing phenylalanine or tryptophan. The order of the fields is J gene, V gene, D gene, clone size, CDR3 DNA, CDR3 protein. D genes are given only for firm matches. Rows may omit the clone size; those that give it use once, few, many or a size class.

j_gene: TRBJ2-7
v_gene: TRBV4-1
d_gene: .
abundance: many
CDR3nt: TGCGCCAGCAGCCAAGGAGGCAATACCTACGAGCAGTACTTC
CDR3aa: CASSQGGNTYEQYF

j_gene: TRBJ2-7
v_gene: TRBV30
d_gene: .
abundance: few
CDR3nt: TGTGCCTGGAGTTACGGATCCTACGTGCAGTACTTC
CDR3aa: CAWSYGSYVQYF

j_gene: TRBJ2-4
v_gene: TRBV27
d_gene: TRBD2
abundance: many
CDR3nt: TGTGCCAGCAGTTTGGGACTAGCGGGAGGGCGGGCCAAAAACATTCAGTACTTC
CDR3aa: CASSLGLAGGRAKNIQYF

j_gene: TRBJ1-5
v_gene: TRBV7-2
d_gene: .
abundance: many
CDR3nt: TGTGCCAGCAGCCGCGACAGCCCCAATCAGCCCCAGCATTTT
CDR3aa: CASSRDSPNQPQHF

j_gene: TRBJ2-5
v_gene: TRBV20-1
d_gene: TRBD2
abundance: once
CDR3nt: TGCAGTGCTAGAGATCCGAGACTAGCGGAGACCCAGTACTTC
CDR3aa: CSARDPRLAETQYF

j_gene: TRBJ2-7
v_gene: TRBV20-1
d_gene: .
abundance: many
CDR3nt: TGCAGTGCCCGCCCCCCGGACCGAGCCTACGAGCAGTACTTC
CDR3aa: CSARPPDRAYEQYF

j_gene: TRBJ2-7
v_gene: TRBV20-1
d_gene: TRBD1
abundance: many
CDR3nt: TGCAGTGCTAAGGGACAGGGCTGGTACGAGCAGTACTTC
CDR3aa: CSAKGQGWYEQYF

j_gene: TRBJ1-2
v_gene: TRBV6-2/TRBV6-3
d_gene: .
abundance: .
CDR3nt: TGTGCCAGCAGTTACACGGGTGGCTATGGCTACACCTTC
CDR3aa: CASSYTGGYGYTF

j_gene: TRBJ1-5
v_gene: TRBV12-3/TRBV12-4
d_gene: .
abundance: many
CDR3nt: TGTGCCAGCAGTCTTTGGGGACTCAATCAGCCCCAGCATTTT
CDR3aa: CASSLWGLNQPQHF

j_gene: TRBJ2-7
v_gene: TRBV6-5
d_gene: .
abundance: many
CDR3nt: TGTGCCAGCAGTTACTCGATCGGCAGAATATACGAGCAGTACTTC
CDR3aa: CASSYSIGRIYEQYF

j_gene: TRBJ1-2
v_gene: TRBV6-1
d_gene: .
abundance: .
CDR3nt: TGTGCCAGCAGTAGGGACTATACTAACTATGGCTACACCTTC
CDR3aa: CASSRDYTNYGYTF

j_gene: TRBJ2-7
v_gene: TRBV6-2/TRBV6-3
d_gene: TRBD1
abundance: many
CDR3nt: TGTGCCAGCAGTTCGCGGACAGGGAGAAGAACCTCCTACGAGCAGTACTTC
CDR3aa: CASSSRTGRRTSYEQYF

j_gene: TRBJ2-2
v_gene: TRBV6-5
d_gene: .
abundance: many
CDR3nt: TGTGCCAGCAGTTACTCGCGAACCGGGGAGCTGTTTTTT
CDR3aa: CASSYSRTGELFF

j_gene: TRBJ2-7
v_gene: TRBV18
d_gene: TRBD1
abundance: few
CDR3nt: TGTGCCAGCTCCCTAACGACAGGGGGCAACGAGCAGTACTTC
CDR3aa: CASSLTTGGNEQYF

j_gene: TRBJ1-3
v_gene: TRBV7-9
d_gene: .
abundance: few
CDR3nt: TGTGCCAGCAGCTGGGCTACTGGAAACACCATATATTTT
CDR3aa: CASSWATGNTIYF

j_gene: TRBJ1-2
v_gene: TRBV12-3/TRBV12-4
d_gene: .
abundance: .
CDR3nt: TGTGCCAGCAGTTTAGGCAGGTTTGGCTACACCTTC
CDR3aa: CASSLGRFGYTF

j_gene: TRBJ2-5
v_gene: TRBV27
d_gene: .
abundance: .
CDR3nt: TGTGCCAGCAGTTTATCGGGTATCCGGGGGGAGACCCAGTACTTC
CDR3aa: CASSLSGIRGETQYF

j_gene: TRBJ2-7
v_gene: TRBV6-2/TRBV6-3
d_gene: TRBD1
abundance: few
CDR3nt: TGTGCCAGCAGTTCGACAGGGGGCCTAGGGGTGGGATCCTACGAGCAGTACTTC
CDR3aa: CASSSTGGLGVGSYEQYF

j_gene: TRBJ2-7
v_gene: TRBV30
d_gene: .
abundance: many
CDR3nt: TGTGCCTGGAGTGTACTGGGGAGGGAGCAGTACTTC
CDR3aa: CAWSVLGREQYF

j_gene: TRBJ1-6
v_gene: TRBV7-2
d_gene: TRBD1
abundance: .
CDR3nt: TGTGCCAGCAGCCCCACTTCGGACAGGGAGAATTCACCCCTCCACTTT
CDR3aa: CASSPTSDRENSPLHF

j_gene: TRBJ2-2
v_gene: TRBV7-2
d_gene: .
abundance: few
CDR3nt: TGTGCCAGCAGCTCCGGGAGAGGGGCCCCCGGGGAGCTGTTTTTT
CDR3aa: CASSSGRGAPGELFF

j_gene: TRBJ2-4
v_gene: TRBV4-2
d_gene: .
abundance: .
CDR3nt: TGTGCCAGCAGCCAAGTCGGAGCGGAAAACATTCAGTACTTC
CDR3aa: CASSQVGAENIQYF

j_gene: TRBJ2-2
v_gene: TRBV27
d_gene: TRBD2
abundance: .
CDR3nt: TGTGCCAGCAGTCCAATAGCGGGAGTGGGCACCGGGGAGCTGTTTTTT
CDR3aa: CASSPIAGVGTGELFF

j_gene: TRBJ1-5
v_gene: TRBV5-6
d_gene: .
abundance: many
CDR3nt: TGTGCCAGCAGCCCATCGTCGGCGGGGTATAGCAATCAGCCCCAGCATTTT
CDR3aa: CASSPSSAGYSNQPQHF

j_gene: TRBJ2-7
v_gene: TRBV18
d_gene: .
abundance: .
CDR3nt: TGTGCCAGCTCACCCTTCGGGGGAAGCTCCTACGAGCAGTACTTC
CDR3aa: CASSPFGGSSYEQYF

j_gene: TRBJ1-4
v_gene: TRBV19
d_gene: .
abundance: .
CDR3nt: TGTGCCACCAACAGGGCGGCTCGTGAAAAACTGTTTTTT
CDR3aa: CATNRAAREKLFF

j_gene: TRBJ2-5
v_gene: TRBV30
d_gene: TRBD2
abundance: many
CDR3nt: TGTGCCTGGAGTAGACTAGCGGGAGAGACCCAGTACTTC
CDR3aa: CAWSRLAGETQYF

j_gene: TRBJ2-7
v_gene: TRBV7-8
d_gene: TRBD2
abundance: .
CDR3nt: TGTGCCAGCAGCCTGGGGCTAGCGGGAGAATTCTACGAGCAGTACTTC
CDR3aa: CASSLGLAGEFYEQYF

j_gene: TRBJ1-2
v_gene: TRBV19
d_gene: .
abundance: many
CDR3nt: TGTGCCAGTAGCCCGGACAGAAAATATGGCTACACCTTC
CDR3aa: CASSPDRKYGYTF

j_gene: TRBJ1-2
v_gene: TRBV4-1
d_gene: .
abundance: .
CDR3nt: TGCGCCAGCAGCCAAGATGAGGGGGGGGCTCTCTATGGCTACACCTTC
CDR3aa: CASSQDEGGALYGYTF

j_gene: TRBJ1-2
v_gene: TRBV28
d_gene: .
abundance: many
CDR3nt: TGTGCCAGCAGTACGGATGGGAACTATGGCTACACCTTC
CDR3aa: CASSTDGNYGYTF

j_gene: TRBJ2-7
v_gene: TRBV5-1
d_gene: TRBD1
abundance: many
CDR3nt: TGCGCCAGCAGCAGGTATGGACAGGGCTACGAGCAGTACTTC
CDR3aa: CASSRYGQGYEQYF

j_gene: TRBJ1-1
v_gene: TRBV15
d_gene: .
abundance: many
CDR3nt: TGTGCCACCAGCAGAGAACAGGGGAACACTGAAGCTTTCTTT
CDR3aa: CATSREQGNTEAFF

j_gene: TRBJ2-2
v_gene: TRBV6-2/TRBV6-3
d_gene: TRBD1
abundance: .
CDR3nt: TGTGCCAGCAGTTACTCTGGGACAGCGAACTTGGTTGGGGAGCTGTTTTTT
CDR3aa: CASSYSGTANLVGELFF

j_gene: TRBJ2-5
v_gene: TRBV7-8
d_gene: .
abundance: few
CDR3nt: TGTGCCAGCAGCTTAGGGGACCCGGAGACCCAGTACTTC
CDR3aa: CASSLGDPETQYF

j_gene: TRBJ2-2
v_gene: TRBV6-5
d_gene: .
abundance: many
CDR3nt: TGTGCCAGCAGTTACGAGGTGGGAGCGCTGTCCGGGGAGCTGTTTTTT
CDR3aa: CASSYEVGALSGELFF

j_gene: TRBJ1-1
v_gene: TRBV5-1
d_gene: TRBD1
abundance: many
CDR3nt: TGCGCCAGCAGCTTAATACAGGGGGCTGAAGCTTTCTTT
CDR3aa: CASSLIQGAEAFF

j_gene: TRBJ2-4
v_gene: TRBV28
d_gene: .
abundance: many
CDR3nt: TGTGCCAGCTCGGCTATCCCCAAAAACATTCAGTACTTC
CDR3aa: CASSAIPKNIQYF

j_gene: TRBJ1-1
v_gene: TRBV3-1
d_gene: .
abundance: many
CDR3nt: TGTGCCAGCAGCCAAGGCAGGGCGAACACTGAAGCTTTCTTT
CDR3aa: CASSQGRANTEAFF

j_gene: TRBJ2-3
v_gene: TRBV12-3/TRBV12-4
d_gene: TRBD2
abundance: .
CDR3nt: TGTGCCAGCAGTCCGGGGACTAGCGGGATCCCCACAGATACGCAGTATTTT
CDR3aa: CASSPGTSGIPTDTQYF

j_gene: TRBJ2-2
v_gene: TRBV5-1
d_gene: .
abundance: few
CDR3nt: TGCGCCAGCAGCACATATTACGGGAACACCGGGGAGCTGTTTTTT
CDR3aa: CASSTYYGNTGELFF

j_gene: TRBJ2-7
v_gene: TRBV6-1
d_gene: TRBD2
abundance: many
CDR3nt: TGTGCCACCTCCGGGCGGGAGGCTTCCTACGAGCAGTACTTC
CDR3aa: CATSGREASYEQYF

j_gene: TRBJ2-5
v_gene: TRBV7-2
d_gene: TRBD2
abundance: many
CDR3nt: TGTGCCAGCAGCTTAGGGACTAGCGGGATAGAGACCCAGTACTTC
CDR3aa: CASSLGTSGIETQYF